Listed here is a single TCR beta chain. The data were obtained in a study of T cell changes during pregnancy in multiple sclerosis. Clones were read by immunoSEQ multiplex PCR, and TCRdb kept only the in-frame ones, dropping some. The table has about 41,000 clones, 90% to 95% seen once. This CDR3 comprises 10 residues. V lost 6 bases and J lost 6, with 7 bases in between. Germline lookup yields CDR1 SQVTM and CDR2 ANQGSEA. This receptor was identified in a female donor with multiple sclerosis, enrolled in a pregnancy study. Sequencing was performed on CD8+ T cells from peripheral blood mononuclear cells, taken in the third trimester of pregnancy. The rearrangement links TRBV29-1 to TRBJ2-3; D is unresolved. CDR3 in amino acids: CSVTRDTQYF. In DNA form, the CDR3 reads TGCAGCGTGACTCGGGATACGCAGTATTTT.